This T cell receptor (beta chain) was found in a study of CD4 and CD8 cells across lung adenocarcinoma regions. This CDR3 spans 16 amino acids. Looked up from germline, CDR1 is MNHNS and CDR2 is SASEGT. MiXCR, applied by TCRdb to the PCR reads, yields one record per CDR3 protein. The table shows some 7,000 distinct CDR3 sequences, with roughly 50% occurring only once. The V and J genes are TRBV6-1 and TRBJ2-4; TRBD2 matches 11 bases. The J call may be wrong; the DNA end is better matched by TRBJ2-1. This clonotype was obtained from a male donor with lung adenocarcinoma. The CD4 and CD8 labels of this study may be unreliable. The sequencing sample was made of CD8+ T cells from the center of a lung tumor. CDR3 residues: CASSEVLAGAYNEQFF. The CDR3 DNA is TGTGCCAGCAGTGAAGTACTAGCGGGGGCCTACAATGAGCAGTTCTTC.